The next 3 T cell receptor beta chains were all read from a single sample in a study of PD-1 blockade in classical Hodgkin lymphoma. Every single patient, without exception, relapsed after autologous stem cell transplantation, and brentuximab vedotin exposure varied. This table comes from immunoSEQ multiplex PCR, and its TCRdb copy is limited to in-frame clones, with some not included. The sample lists some 38,000 clones; 76% were seen once. The material was peripheral blood mononuclear cells (PBMCs), obtained at baseline. These receptors were obtained from a human donor with classical Hodgkin lymphoma.

The V call is TRBV25-1, the J call TRBJ1-1; 10 bases map to TRBD1. V trimming: 5 bases; J trimming: 3 bases; junction bases outside the gene matches: 6. This CDR3 is built from 15 residues. Germline V gene sequence: CDR1 MGHDK, CDR2 SYGVNS. Here the CDR3 DNA reads TGTGCCAGCAGTCCGGACAGGGGGACGGACACTGAAGCTTTCTTT. Protein: CASSPDRGTDTEAFF.

The table lists this clone with a count of one. V and J are TRBV2 and TRBJ2-7; D remains ambiguous. The CDR3 consists of 13 residues. CDR1 and CDR2 (germline): SNHLY, FYNNEI. Trimming took 7 bases from V and 4 from J, leaving 14 bases between them. CDR3 protein: CASTNLLQYEQYF. The CDR3 DNA is TGTGCCAGCACAAACCTCCTCCAATACGAGCAGTACTTC.

This rearrangement joins TRBV29-1 to TRBJ2-7; TRBD1 agrees at 12 bases. The CDR3 totals 14 residues. The J segment lost 7 bases and the V segment lost 3 bases, leaving 7 bases of the junction unmatched. From germline, CDR1 is SQVTM and CDR2 ANQGSEA. The CDR3, as DNA: TGCAGCGTTGACCGCGGGACAGGGGGCGGGGAGCAGTACTTC. As protein: CSVDRGTGGGEQYF.